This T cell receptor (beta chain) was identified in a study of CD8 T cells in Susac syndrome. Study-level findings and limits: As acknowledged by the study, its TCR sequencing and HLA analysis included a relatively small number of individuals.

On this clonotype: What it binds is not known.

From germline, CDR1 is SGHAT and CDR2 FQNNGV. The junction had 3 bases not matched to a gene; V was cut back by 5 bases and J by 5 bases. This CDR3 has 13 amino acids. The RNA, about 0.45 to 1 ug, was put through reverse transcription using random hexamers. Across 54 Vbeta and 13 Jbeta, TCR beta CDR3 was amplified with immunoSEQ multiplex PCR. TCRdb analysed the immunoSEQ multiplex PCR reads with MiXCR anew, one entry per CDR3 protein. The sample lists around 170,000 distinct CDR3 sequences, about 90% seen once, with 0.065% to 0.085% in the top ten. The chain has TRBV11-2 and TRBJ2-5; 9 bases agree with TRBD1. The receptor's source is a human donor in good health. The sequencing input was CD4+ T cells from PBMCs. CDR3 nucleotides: TGTGCCAGCAGCCCCGGACAGGGGGAGACCCAGTACTTC. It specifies CASSPGQGETQYF.